The 11 T cell receptor beta chains presented below share a single source sample, sequenced in a study of shared clonotypes between healthy human individuals. Some clones are missing from TCRdb's copy, which holds only in-frame ones; the method was immunoSEQ multiplex PCR. Here the sample spans over a million clones, 75% to 80% being singletons. The specimen sequenced was memory CD4+ T cells from PBMCs. Subset: CD45RA-negative fraction. These receptors were collected from a young man in good health. Some clones in this sample may be carry-over from other donors' samples.

The genes are TRBV6-5 and TRBJ1-2; 7 positions agree with TRBD1. V lost 5 bases, J lost 2 bases, and 5 bases stayed unmatched. Per germline, CDR1 MNHEY and CDR2 SVGAGI. The CDR3 loop spans 14 amino acids. The CDR3 DNA follows: TGTGCCAGCAGTCCCCAGACAGGGAACTATGGCTACACCTTC. Translation gives CASSPQTGNYGYTF.

This clone was seen ten or more times. This sequence joins TRBV7-8 and TRBJ1-1; D ambiguous. Germline loops: CDR1 SGHVS, CDR2 FQNEAQ. The germline V and J ends were trimmed by 4 bases and 0 bases, with 6 bases remaining between them. The CDR3 sequence is 13 residues long. The CDR3 reads CASSSGMNTEAFF. CDR3 bases: TGTGCCAGCAGCTCGGGGATGAACACTGAAGCTTTCTTT.

The chain uses TRBV30 and TRBJ1-1; D not certain. V was trimmed by 0 bases and J by 1 base, leaving 6 bases between them. The CDR3 has 13 residues. From germline, CDR1 is GTSNPN and CDR2 SVGIG (reference sequence). Here the CDR3 DNA reads TGTGCCTGGAGTGTTCAATCGAACACTGAAGCTTTCTTT. It yields the protein CAWSVQSNTEAFF.

The chain carries TRBV5-1 and TRBJ2-6, with D unresolved. From germline, CDR1 is SGHRS and CDR2 YFSETQ. The V end was cut by 4 bases, the J end by 5 bases, with 13 bases between. CDR3 size: 15 residues. The CDR3 DNA reads TGCGCCAGCAGCCCCCTGGGCAGCAGGGCCAACGTCCTGACTTTC. Translated, it gives CASSPLGSRANVLTF.

V is TRBV5-6 and J is TRBJ1-3; D call uncertain. The CDR3 length is 15 residues. V was shortened by 3 bases and J by 4 bases, with 14 bases between the two germline ends. CDR1 SGHDT and CDR2 YYEEEE come from the germline V gene. The CDR3, as DNA: TGTGCCAGCAGCTGGAACTGGGGTTCAGGAAACACCATATATTTT. This codes for CASSWNWGSGNTIYF.

This CDR3 reads CASSFRDHTRAAAGANVLTF. CDR3 nucleotide sequence: TGTGCCAGTAGTTTTCGTGATCATACTAGGGCGGCCGCTGGGGCCAACGTCCTGACTTTC. V and J are TRBV19 and TRBJ2-6; the D gene is possibly TRBD2 (5 bases). Germline values: CDR1 LNHDA, CDR2 SQIVND (reference sequence). This CDR3 spans 20 amino acids. V was cut by 5 bases and J by 2 bases, with 25 bases left in between.

The chain has TRBV7-9 and TRBJ2-1, with D perhaps TRBD1 or TRBD2 (5 bases each). V was cut by 5 bases and J by 7 bases, with 21 bases left in between. Germline V lookup: CDR1 SEHNR, CDR2 FQNEAQ (reference sequence). The CDR3 loop spans 16 amino acids. In nucleotides, the CDR3 is TGTGCCAGCAGCCCCGTCGGGATAGGGTCAGGGAATGAGCAGTTCTTC. This encodes CASSPVGIGSGNEQFF.

On this clone: This likely reflects a read error, since a far larger clone is one base away. In the same sample, other DNA sequences code for this CDR3. CDR3 amino acids: CAISGSYEQYF. The CDR3 DNA reads TGTGCCATCAGCGGCTCCTACGAGCAGTACTTC. The chain employs TRBV10-3 and TRBJ2-7; D not resolved. CDR1 and CDR2 (germline): ENHRY, SYGVKD. CDR3 size: 11 residues. V was shortened by 6 bases and J by 0 bases, with 3 bases between the two germline ends.

The rearrangement links TRBV20-1 to TRBJ1-1; tentative D call: TRBD1 (6 bases). Germline-derived CDR1 and CDR2 are DFQATT and SNEGSKA (reference sequence). V lost 6 bases to trimming and J lost 8 bases, with 13 bases between them. The CDR3 runs to 11 residues. The CDR3 nucleotides are TGCAGTGCACCTAGGGGGTCAGAAGCTTTCTTT. Translation: CSAPRGSEAFF.

About this clone itself: The same CDR3 also results from other DNA sequences found in this sample. The rearrangement joins TRBV29-1 to TRBJ2-6; D perhaps matches TRBD1 (6 bases). The germline V gene has CDR1 SQVTM and CDR2 ANQGSEA. The CDR3 runs 14 residues. V lost 5 bases and J 0 bases, leaving 8 bases between the germline ends. The CDR3 protein is CSVLDSSGANVLTF. CDR3 coding DNA: TGCAGCGTTTTGGACAGCTCTGGGGCCAACGTCCTGACTTTC.

V usage is TRBV7-2 and J usage is TRBJ2-7; 8 bases align to TRBD2. CDR1 is SGHTA and CDR2 is FQGNSA in the germline V gene. The CDR3 is made up of 15 amino acids. The J segment lost 2 bases and the V segment lost 1 base, leaving 4 bases of the junction unmatched. CDR3 in amino acids: CASSLVGLAAYEQYF. The CDR3 region has the DNA TGTGCCAGCAGCTTAGTTGGACTAGCTGCCTACGAGCAGTACTTC. Based on the CDR3 plus reference TRBV7-2 and TRBJ2-7, the full variable domain is GAGVSQSPSNKVTEKGKDVELRCDPISGHTALYWYRQSLGQGLEFLIYFQGNSAPDKSGLPSDRFSAERTGGSVSTLTIQRTQQEDSAVYLCASSLVGLAAYEQYFGPGTRLTVT.